This TCR beta chain was sequenced during a study of identical twins. Study outcomes and limitations: The abundant beta clonotypes from cord blood had fewer insertions, and memory repertoires had none of this. Within beta out-of-frame sequences, the excess sharing observed between twins was weaker.

V was shortened by 3 bases and J by 4 bases, with 7 bases between the two germline ends. The length of the CDR3 is 12 residues. Germline V lookup: CDR1 LGHDT, CDR2 YNNKEL (reference sequence). After template switching added a universal primer site, the resulting cDNA carried unique molecular identifiers. TCRdb reanalysed the 5' RACE reads using MiXCR and keeps one entry per CDR3 protein. The sample holds approximately 620,000 distinct CDR3 sequences, about 9.4% seen once. This clonotype was found a few times. Its antigen is unknown. The same sample was also used in a study of yellow fever vaccine responses in identical twins.

The sequenced material came from PBMCs. The clonotype comes from a young woman in good health. The chain couples TRBV3-1 to TRBJ2-7; D ambiguous. CDR3 DNA sequence: TGTGCCAGCAGCCATGATTTTTACGAGCAGTACTTC. This translates into CASSHDFYEQYF.